The rows below give T cell receptor beta chains drawn from one sample of a study of shared clonotypes between healthy human individuals. Libraries were prepared by immunoSEQ multiplex PCR; TCRdb keeps only in-frame clonotypes and omits some of them. Of 2.5 million or so clones in the sample, approximately 92% were seen once. Sequences were obtained from naive CD4+ T cells sorted from blood. The receptors derive from a man younger than 35 in good health. The CDR3 runs from the conserved cysteine through the conserved F or W. The D gene is left open where the match is weak. Size is stated for part of the rows, as once, few or many counts, or as a class when the clone is expanded.

DNA: TGTGCCAGCAGCTTAGATCTTACTAACTATGGCTACACCTTC
CDR3: CASSLDLTNYGYTF
D: -
J: TRBJ1-2
size: -
V: TRBV13
length: 14

DNA: TGTGCCTGGAGTGTACTAGATGGCTACACCTTC
CDR3: CAWSVLDGYTF
D: -
J: TRBJ1-2
size: -
V: TRBV30
length: 11

DNA: TGTGCCAGCAGCTTAGACCTTTTGGTGAGGGCTTTCTTT
CDR3: CASSLDLLVRAFF
D: -
J: TRBJ1-1
size: -
V: TRBV11-2
length: 13

DNA: TGTGCCAGCAGCTACACAGGGACAGGCAAAAACATTCAGTACTTC
CDR3: CASSYTGTGKNIQYF
D: TRBD1
J: TRBJ2-4
size: -
V: TRBV7-2
length: 15

DNA: TGTGCCAGCAGCTTAGTTAGCGGGGGATACGAGCAGTACTTC
CDR3: CASSLVSGGYEQYF
D: TRBD2
J: TRBJ2-7
size: -
V: TRBV7-2
length: 14

DNA: TGTGCCAGCAGCCTGACCAGATTCGGCACAGATACGCAGTATTTT
CDR3: CASSLTRFGTDTQYF
D: -
J: TRBJ2-3
size: -
V: TRBV6-1
length: 15

DNA: TGTGCCAGCAGCTTGTCCATTCGGGACAGGGAATCATTTTACGAGCAGTACTTC
CDR3: CASSLSIRDRESFYEQYF
D: TRBD1
J: TRBJ2-7
size: -
V: TRBV7-2
length: 18

DNA: TGTGCCAGCAGGATATGGACAGGTTCCAGGGAGCAGTACTTC
CDR3: CASRIWTGSREQYF
D: TRBD1
J: TRBJ2-7
size: -
V: TRBV6-5
length: 14

DNA: TGTGCCATCAGTGAGTTGACAGTCGCGAACACCGGGGAGCTGTTTTTT
CDR3: CAISELTVANTGELFF
D: -
J: TRBJ2-2
size: -
V: TRBV10-3
length: 16

DNA: TGTGCCGGTAGCGATCGGGGCGATACGCAGTATTTT
CDR3: CAGSDRGDTQYF
D: -
J: TRBJ2-3
size: -
V: TRBV19
length: 12

DNA: TGCGCCAGCAGCTTGGAGGCGGGGAGCAATCAGCCCCAGCATTTT
CDR3: CASSLEAGSNQPQHF
D: -
J: TRBJ1-5
size: -
V: TRBV5-1
length: 15

DNA: TGTGCCAGCTCACCGCCACCCTCTAAGGGGGGCACTGAAGCTTTCTTT
CDR3: CASSPPPSKGGTEAFF
D: -
J: TRBJ1-1
size: -
V: TRBV18
length: 16

DNA: TGTGCCAGCAGCTTGACTAGCGGGGGGCCGGGGGAGACCCAGTACTTC
CDR3: CASSLTSGGPGETQYF
D: TRBD2
J: TRBJ2-5
size: -
V: TRBV27
length: 16

DNA: TGTGCCAGCAGCAAACTGACAGGGAACACTGAAGCTTTCTTT
CDR3: CASSKLTGNTEAFF
D: -
J: TRBJ1-1
size: -
V: TRBV21-1
length: 14

DNA: TGTGCCAGCAGCCAAGAAGTCGCGGGGGGGCCAGATGAGCAGTTCTTC
CDR3: CASSQEVAGGPDEQFF
D: TRBD2
J: TRBJ2-1
size: -
V: TRBV4-2
length: 16

DNA: TGTGCCAGCAGCCTGGGCGGGACCGCCCTTAACTATGGCTACACCTTC
CDR3: CASSLGGTALNYGYTF
D: -
J: TRBJ1-2
size: -
V: TRBV5-4
length: 16

DNA: TGTGCCAGCAGTTACGGTTCCAGGACTAGCCCAGATACGCAGTATTTT
CDR3: CASSYGSRTSPDTQYF
D: TRBD2
J: TRBJ2-3
size: -
V: TRBV6-5
length: 16

DNA: TGTGCCAGCAGCTCTGACAGGGGCACTGAAGCTTTCTTT
CDR3: CASSSDRGTEAFF
D: TRBD1
J: TRBJ1-1
size: -
V: TRBV5-4
length: 13

DNA: TGTGCCAGCAGTTACCGGCTAGCGGGAAACAATGAGCAGTTCTTC
CDR3: CASSYRLAGNNEQFF
D: TRBD2
J: TRBJ2-1
size: -
V: TRBV6-5
length: 15

DNA: TGTGCCAGCAGTCCTATATCGACAACCCTGGGCGAGCAGTACTTC
CDR3: CASSPISTTLGEQYF
D: -
J: TRBJ2-7
size: -
V: TRBV6-1
length: 15

DNA: TGCGCCAGCAGCCCTCGCAGGATCACAGATACGCAGTATTTT
CDR3: CASSPRRITDTQYF
D: -
J: TRBJ2-3
size: -
V: TRBV5-1
length: 14

DNA: TGTGCCAGCAGTTTAAAGGACTGGGGTGAAAAACTGTTTTTT
CDR3: CASSLKDWGEKLFF
D: -
J: TRBJ1-4
size: -
V: TRBV28
length: 14

DNA: TGCGCCAGCAGCCTATGGGGAGACAGGGACAATCAGCCCCAGCATTTT
CDR3: CASSLWGDRDNQPQHF
D: TRBD1
J: TRBJ1-5
size: -
V: TRBV5-1
length: 16

DNA: TGTGCCAGCAGCTTAGACGGCGGGATTGGCAATGAGCAGTTCTTC
CDR3: CASSLDGGIGNEQFF
D: -
J: TRBJ2-1
size: -
V: TRBV11-3
length: 15

DNA: TGTGCCATCAGGGGCGTCGGGGAGACCCAGTACTTC
CDR3: CAIRGVGETQYF
D: -
J: TRBJ2-5
size: -
V: TRBV10-3
length: 12

DNA: TGTGCCAGCAGTTTCCGGACTAGCGGGGAGCAGTATTTT
CDR3: CASSFRTSGEQYF
D: TRBD2
J: TRBJ2-3
size: -
V: TRBV27
length: 13

DNA: TGTGCCAGCAGTCCTAGCGGGAAAGGGAATGAGCAGTTCTTC
CDR3: CASSPSGKGNEQFF
D: TRBD2
J: TRBJ2-1
size: -
V: TRBV2
length: 14

DNA: TGTGCCAGCAGTGACCCCGGACAGGCGGAGGAAGCTTTCTTT
CDR3: CASSDPGQAEEAFF
D: TRBD1
J: TRBJ1-1
size: -
V: TRBV6-1
length: 14

DNA: TGCGCCAGCAGCCAAGTAGCGGGATTAGCGAACGAGCAGTACTTC
CDR3: CASSQVAGLANEQYF
D: TRBD2
J: TRBJ2-7
size: -
V: TRBV4-1
length: 15

DNA: TGCGCCAGCGGTATAGCGGGGGGGATCTACAATGAGCAGTTCTTC
CDR3: CASGIAGGIYNEQFF
D: TRBD2
J: TRBJ2-1
size: -
V: TRBV5-1
length: 15

DNA: TGTGCCAGCAGTGAAGGTGGAAACACCATATATTTT
CDR3: CASSEGGNTIYF
D: -
J: TRBJ1-3
size: -
V: TRBV2
length: 12

DNA: TGCAGCGTTCGAGGGACAGATACGCAGTATTTT
CDR3: CSVRGTDTQYF
D: -
J: TRBJ2-3
size: -
V: TRBV29-1
length: 11

DNA: TGTGCCAGCTCACCAGGGTACGGACGCGAGCAGTACTTC
CDR3: CASSPGYGREQYF
D: -
J: TRBJ2-7
size: -
V: TRBV18
length: 13

DNA: TGTGCCAGCAGCCAAGTACTAACGAGCCGAGGAAACACCATATATTTT
CDR3: CASSQVLTSRGNTIYF
D: -
J: TRBJ1-3
size: -
V: TRBV14
length: 16

DNA: TGTGCCAGCAGCTTAGGGACAGGGGGTCCCTACGAGCAGTACTTC
CDR3: CASSLGTGGPYEQYF
D: TRBD1
J: TRBJ2-7
size: -
V: TRBV7-2
length: 15

DNA: TGCGCCAGCAGCCAGACCTACATGGGCGGGGGCAATCAGCCCCAGCATTTT
CDR3: CASSQTYMGGGNQPQHF
D: -
J: TRBJ1-5
size: -
V: TRBV4-3
length: 17

DNA: TGTGCTAGTGGTTTGGGAACAGGAATCTCTGGAAACACCATATATTTT
CDR3: CASGLGTGISGNTIYF
D: -
J: TRBJ1-3
size: -
V: TRBV12-5
length: 16

DNA: TGTGCCAGTAGTATGGAAGGGGGAGACAATCAGCCCCAGCATTTT
CDR3: CASSMEGGDNQPQHF
D: -
J: TRBJ1-5
size: -
V: TRBV19
length: 15

DNA: TGCGCCAGCAGCTCCCCCGGGACAGGGCACAACGAGCAGTACTTC
CDR3: CASSSPGTGHNEQYF
D: TRBD1
J: TRBJ2-7
size: -
V: TRBV5-1
length: 15

DNA: TGTGCCGTCTCAGGGGCGATTTACAATGAGCAGTTCTTC
CDR3: CAVSGAIYNEQFF
D: -
J: TRBJ2-1
size: -
V: TRBV10-3
length: 13

DNA: TGTGCCAGCAGCTTGGGGGATGTGGGACAAACCTACGAGCAGTACTTC
CDR3: CASSLGDVGQTYEQYF
D: -
J: TRBJ2-7
size: once
V: TRBV7-9
length: 16

DNA: TGTGCCAGCAGTTTCCTCGGGACAGGGGACGACGAGCAGTACTTC
CDR3: CASSFLGTGDDEQYF
D: TRBD1
J: TRBJ2-7
size: -
V: TRBV6-7
length: 15

DNA: TGTGCCAGCAGCCAGGAAGGGGAAAAACTGTTTTTT
CDR3: CASSQEGEKLFF
D: -
J: TRBJ1-4
size: -
V: TRBV6-5
length: 12

DNA: TGTGCCATCGAGCCACAGGGAAATAATGAAAAACTGTTTTTT
CDR3: CAIEPQGNNEKLFF
D: -
J: TRBJ1-4
size: -
V: TRBV28
length: 14

DNA: TGTGCCAGTAGGCCGGGACTAGCGGGGACAGATACGCAGTATTTT
CDR3: CASRPGLAGTDTQYF
D: TRBD2
J: TRBJ2-3
size: -
V: TRBV19
length: 15

DNA: TGTGCCAGCAGCCCCGAGGTTAATCAGCCCCAGCATTTT
CDR3: CASSPEVNQPQHF
D: -
J: TRBJ1-5
size: -
V: TRBV2
length: 13